The entry below gives a single T cell receptor beta chain sequence along with its context. What it binds is not known. These data are taken from a study of shared clonotypes between healthy human individuals. Study observations and caveats: Generally, naive subsets came out with larger estimated richness than memory subsets. Tissue TCR repertoires likely differ from these blood-only repertoires.

In germline, CDR1 is SGDLS, CDR2 YYNGEE. V was shortened by 4 bases and J by 5 bases, with 17 bases between the two germline ends. CDR3 size: 15 residues. Measured with immunoSEQ multiplex PCR; TCRdb has only the in-frame clones, and not every one. The sample records some 2,100,000 clones, about 93% being singletons. Naive CD8 cells comprised CD45RO-negative, CCR7-positively selected cells, excluding terminally differentiated effector memory CD45RA+ cells. Everyone who donated was a Caucasian adult who lived in Nashville, Tennessee. V usage is TRBV9 and J usage is TRBJ2-3; D unclear. The receptor was isolated from a man between 18 and 35 years old in good health. Some clones in this sample may be carry-over from other donors' samples. The sample taken for sequencing was naive CD8+ T cells from PBMCs. In DNA, the CDR3 is TGTGCCAGCAGCCCCGAGGTACCTGTTGGAGATACGCAGTATTTT. It is translated as CASSPEVPVGDTQYF.